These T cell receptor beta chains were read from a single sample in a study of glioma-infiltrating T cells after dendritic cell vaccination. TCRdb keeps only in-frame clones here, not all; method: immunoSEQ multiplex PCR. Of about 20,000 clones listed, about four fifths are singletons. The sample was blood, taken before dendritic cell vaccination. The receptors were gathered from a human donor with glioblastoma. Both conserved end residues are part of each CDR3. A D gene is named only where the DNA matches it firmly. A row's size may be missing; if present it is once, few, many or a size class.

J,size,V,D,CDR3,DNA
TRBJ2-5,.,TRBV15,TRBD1,CATSRDLTGGVETQYF,TGTGCCACCAGCAGAGATTTAACAGGGGGCGTAGAGACCCAGTACTTC
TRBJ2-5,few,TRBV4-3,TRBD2,CASSQVSGYQETQYF,TGCGCCAGCAGCCAAGTTAGCGGGTACCAAGAGACCCAGTACTTC
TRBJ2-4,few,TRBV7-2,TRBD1,CASSGTGEKNIQYF,TGTGCCAGCAGCGGGACAGGGGAGAAAAACATTCAGTACTTC
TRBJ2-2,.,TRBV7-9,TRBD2,CASSLFFASGTHRELFF,TGTGCCAGCAGCTTGTTCTTCGCTAGCGGGACCCACCGGGAGCTGTTTTTT
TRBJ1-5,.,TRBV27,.,CASSLFGSVGNQPQHF,TGTGCCAGCAGTTTATTCGGTTCTGTCGGTAATCAGCCCCAGCATTTT
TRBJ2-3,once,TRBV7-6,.,CASSLGRDGDTQYF,TGTGCCAGCAGCTTAGGGCGGGATGGTGATACGCAGTATTTT
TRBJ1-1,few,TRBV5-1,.,CASSQEMNTEAFF,TGCGCCAGCAGTCAGGAAATGAACACTGAAGCTTTCTTT
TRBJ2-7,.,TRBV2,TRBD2,CASSVVLAGHEQYF,TGTGCCAGCAGTGTAGTCCTAGCGGGACACGAGCAGTACTTC
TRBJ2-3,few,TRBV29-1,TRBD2,CSVDGLAGDLTDTQYF,TGCAGCGTTGACGGGCTAGCGGGAGACCTCACAGATACGCAGTATTTT
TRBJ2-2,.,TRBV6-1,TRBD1,CASRGGTGLTGELFF,TGTGCCAGCAGGGGGGGGACAGGGCTGACCGGGGAGCTGTTTTTT
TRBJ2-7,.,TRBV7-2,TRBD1,CASKQIRGLPPYGQYF,TGTGCCAGCAAACAGATTAGGGGGCTCCCACCCTACGGGCAGTACTTC
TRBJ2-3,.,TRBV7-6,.,CASSSGNADTQYF,TGTGCCAGCAGCTCGGGAAACGCAGATACGCAGTATTTT
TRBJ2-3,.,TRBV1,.,CTSRPCRTRGVDTQYF,TGCACCAGCAGGCCCTGCAGGACTAGAGGGGTGGATACGCAGTATTTT
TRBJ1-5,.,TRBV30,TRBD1,CAWSIQGDQPQHF,TGTGCCTGGAGTATACAGGGGGATCAGCCCCAGCATTTT
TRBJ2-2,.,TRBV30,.,CAWRRGGELFF,TGTGCCTGGAGACGGGGGGGGGAGCTGTTTTTT
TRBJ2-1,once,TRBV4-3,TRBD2,CASSQVAGGLYNEQFF,TGCGCCAGCAGCCAAGTGGCGGGAGGGCTCTACAATGAGCAGTTCTTC
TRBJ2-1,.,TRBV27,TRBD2,CASSRLAGDKEQFF,TGTGCCAGCAGTCGGCTAGCGGGTGACAAAGAGCAGTTCTTC
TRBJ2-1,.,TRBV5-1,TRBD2,CASSLGLAGGNEQFF,TGCGCCAGCAGCTTGGGACTAGCGGGAGGTAATGAGCAGTTCTTC
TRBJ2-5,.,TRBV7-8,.,CASSPTGGSKQETQYF,TGTGCCAGCAGCCCGACTGGGGGCAGCAAACAAGAGACCCAGTACTTC
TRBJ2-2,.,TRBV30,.,CAWSVIAGELFF,TGTGCCTGGAGTGTAATCGCCGGGGAGCTGTTTTTT
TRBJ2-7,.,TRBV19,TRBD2,CASSIDRLAGSDEQYF,TGTGCCAGTAGTATCGATCGACTAGCGGGCTCGGACGAGCAGTACTTC
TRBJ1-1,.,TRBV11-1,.,CASSLSPTSGAFF,TGTGCCAGCAGCTTATCACCCACATCGGGAGCTTTCTTT
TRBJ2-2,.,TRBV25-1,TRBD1,CASSGSGTGKNTGELFF,TGTGCCAGCAGTGGTTCCGGGACAGGGAAAAACACCGGGGAGCTGTTTTTT
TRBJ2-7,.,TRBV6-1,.,CASSYRTGYEQYF,TGTGCCAGCTCATACAGGACCGGCTACGAGCAGTACTTC
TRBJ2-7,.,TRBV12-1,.,CASSPSPEQYF,TGTGCCAGCAGCCCTTCCCCGGAGCAGTACTTC
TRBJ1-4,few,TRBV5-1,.,CASSLGLSTNEKLFF,TGCGCCAGCAGCTTGGGCCTATCAACTAATGAAAAACTGTTTTTT
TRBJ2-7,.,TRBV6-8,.,CASSFWQDNEQYF,TGTGCCAGCAGTTTCTGGCAGGACAACGAGCAGTACTTC
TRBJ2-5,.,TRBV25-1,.,CASSESGVGQETQYF,TGTGCCAGCAGTGAATCAGGGGTAGGCCAAGAGACCCAGTACTTC
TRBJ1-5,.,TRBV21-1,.,CASSLTLFREQRQPQHF,TGTGCCAGCAGCTTAACCCTGTTTCGAGAGCAGAGGCAGCCCCAGCATTTT
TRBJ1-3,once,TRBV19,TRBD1,CATISSAPGQGAIGNTIYF,TGTGCCACCATTTCGTCGGCGCCGGGACAGGGGGCGATTGGAAACACCATATATTTT
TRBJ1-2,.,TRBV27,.,CASSLEGYGYTF,TGTGCCAGCAGTCTCGAGGGCTATGGCTACACCTTC
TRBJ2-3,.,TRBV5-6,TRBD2,CASSSDLAGGRGTQYF,TGTGCCAGCAGCTCCGATCTAGCGGGAGGACGGGGGACGCAGTATTTT
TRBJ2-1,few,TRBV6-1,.,CASGRTYDLEQFF,TGTGCCAGCGGTCGGACTTACGATCTTGAGCAGTTCTTC
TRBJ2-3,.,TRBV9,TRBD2,CASSVPRVKAGGSHFTDTQYF,TGTGCCAGCAGCGTACCCCGAGTGAAGGCGGGAGGCTCACATTTCACAGATACGCAGTATTTT
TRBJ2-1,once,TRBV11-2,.,CASSSWRYNEQFF,TGTGCCAGCAGCTCCTGGAGGTACAATGAGCAGTTCTTC
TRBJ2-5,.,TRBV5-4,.,CASSSPGLLYQETQYF,TGTGCCAGCAGCTCCCCGGGACTCTTGTACCAAGAGACCCAGTACTTC
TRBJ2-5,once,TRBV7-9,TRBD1,CASSLGDRGRHETQYF,TGTGCCAGCAGCTTGGGGGACAGGGGGCGGCACGAGACCCAGTACTTC
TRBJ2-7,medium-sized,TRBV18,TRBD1,CASSPGQGSYEQYF,TGTGCCAGCTCACCGGGACAGGGGTCCTACGAGCAGTACTTC
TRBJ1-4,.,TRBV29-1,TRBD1,CSAGTGPDEKLFF,TGCAGCGCCGGGACAGGGCCGGATGAAAAACTGTTTTTT
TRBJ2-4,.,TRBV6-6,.,CASSYSTGLAKNIQYF,TGTGCCAGCAGTTACTCGACAGGACTAGCCAAAAACATTCAGTACTTC
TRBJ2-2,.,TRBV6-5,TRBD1,CASRRQGATGELFF,TGTGCCAGCAGACGACAGGGGGCCACCGGGGAGCTGTTTTTT
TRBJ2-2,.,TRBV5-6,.,CASSFGGPNTGELFF,TGTGCCAGCAGTTTCGGGGGACCGAACACCGGGGAGCTGTTTTTT
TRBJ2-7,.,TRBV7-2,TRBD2,CASNNLAGGSYEQYF,TGTGCCAGCAACAACCTAGCGGGAGGGTCCTACGAGCAGTACTTC
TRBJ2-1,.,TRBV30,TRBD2,CAWGTSGRGEQFF,TGTGCCTGGGGGACTAGCGGGAGAGGTGAGCAGTTCTTC
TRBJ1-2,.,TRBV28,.,CASTPWGGDLDGYTF,TGTGCCAGCACTCCCTGGGGGGGCGACCTCGATGGCTACACCTTC
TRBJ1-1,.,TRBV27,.,CASSLLPPGGGGWNTEAFF,TGTGCCAGCAGTTTACTCCCCCCGGGCGGAGGCGGCTGGAACACTGAAGCTTTCTTT
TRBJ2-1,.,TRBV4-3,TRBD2,CASSQDRGTSVSDEQFF,TGCGCCAGCAGCCAAGATCGTGGGACTAGCGTTAGTGATGAGCAGTTCTTC
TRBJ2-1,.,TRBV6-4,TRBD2,CASSDSGGRDSSEQFF,TGTGCCAGCAGTGACTCGGGCGGGAGGGATTCAAGTGAGCAGTTCTTC
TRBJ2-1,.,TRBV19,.,CASSIIGGGGNSYNEQFF,TGTGCCAGTAGTATAATTGGGGGAGGCGGGAACTCCTACAATGAGCAGTTCTTC
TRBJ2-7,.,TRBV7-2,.,CASSLAGEQYF,TGTGCCAGCAGCTTGGCAGGCGAGCAGTACTTC
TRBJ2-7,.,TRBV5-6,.,CASSLSTSYEQYF,TGTGCCAGCAGCTTATCAACATCCTACGAGCAGTACTTC
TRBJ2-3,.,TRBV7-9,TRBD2,CASSQGLAGATDTQYF,TGTGCCAGCAGCCAAGGACTAGCGGGGGCAACAGATACGCAGTATTTT
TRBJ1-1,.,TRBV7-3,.,CASSLGGGTEAFF,TGTGCCAGCAGCTTAGGGGGGGGCACTGAAGCTTTCTTT
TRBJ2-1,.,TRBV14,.,CASSREWAVNEQFF,TGTGCCAGCAGCCGAGAGTGGGCAGTCAATGAGCAGTTCTTC
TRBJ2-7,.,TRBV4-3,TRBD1,CASSQSLMGQGANEQYF,TGCGCCAGCAGCCAATCCCTGATGGGACAGGGGGCAAACGAGCAGTACTTC
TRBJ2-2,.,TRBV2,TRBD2,CASRGLAGAGRTGELFF,TGTGCCAGCAGGGGACTAGCGGGGGCCGGACGCACCGGGGAGCTGTTTTTT
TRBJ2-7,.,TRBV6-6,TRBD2,CASSYGTSGYEQYF,TGTGCCAGCAGTTACGGGACTAGCGGCTACGAGCAGTACTTC